These T cell receptor beta chains were read from a single sample in a study of blood T cell repertoires in COVID-19. Using immunoSEQ multiplex PCR, the repertoire was profiled, and TCRdb retains in-frame clones only, with some absent. The profile covers some 110,000 clones, with approximately 82% appearing a single time and 15% to 19% taken by the ten largest. The sequenced sample consisted of peripheral blood. These receptors originate from a woman of 80 years or more with acute or convalescent COVID-19. Both conserved end residues are part of each CDR3. The D gene is left open where the match is weak. The size entry is marked missing in some rows and otherwise reads once, few, many or a size class.

d_call j_call clone_size v_call cdr3_nt cdr3_aa
TRBD1 TRBJ2-2 - TRBV5-4 TGTGCCAGCAGCTACGGACAGGCTCTCACCGGGGAGCTGTTTTTT CASSYGQALTGELFF
TRBD2 TRBJ2-1 - TRBV19 TGTGCCAGTAGTTCCTCTCGACTAGCGGGGATATATGAGCAGTTCTTC CASSSSRLAGIYEQFF
- TRBJ1-4 - TRBV6-6 TGTGCCAGCAGTTACCGGTATAATGAAAAACTGTTTTTT CASSYRYNEKLFF
- TRBJ1-2 once TRBV11-2 TGTGCCAGCAGCTTAGCGGGTTCCGACGGCTACACCTTC CASSLAGSDGYTF
- TRBJ2-7 - TRBV27 TGTGCCAGCATCGAGTGGTTTAGGGGCTCCAGGATGTACTACGAGCAGTACTTC CASIEWFRGSRMYYEQYF
- TRBJ2-7 - TRBV25-1 TGTGCCAGCAGTTGGTCGGACTTAACCTACGAGCAGTACTTC CASSWSDLTYEQYF
TRBD1 TRBJ2-5 - TRBV9 TGTGCCAGCAGCGTAGTAGGACAGGGAGAGACCCAGTACTTC CASSVVGQGETQYF
TRBD1 TRBJ1-4 - TRBV4-1 TGCGCCAGCAGCCAAGGGACAGGGGCGAGAGAAAAACTGTTTTTT CASSQGTGAREKLFF
- TRBJ2-7 - TRBV5-6 TGTGCCAGCAGCTCCTCGGGACTGGGGGGCTACGAGCAGTACTTC CASSSSGLGGYEQYF
- TRBJ2-7 - TRBV28 TGTGCCACCTCAGGTAAAGTCCCCTACGAGCAGTACTTC CATSGKVPYEQYF
TRBD1 TRBJ1-4 few TRBV11-2 TGTGCCAGCAGCTTAGATCGGGGACAGTACAATGAAAAACTGTTTTTT CASSLDRGQYNEKLFF
- TRBJ2-1 - TRBV10-3 TGTGCCACCTCGGAAGGGGGAAGGGCGAACAATGAGCAGTTCTTC CATSEGGRANNEQFF
TRBD2 TRBJ2-1 - TRBV29-1 TGCAGCTCCACCCGAAGCGGGAGCCCGAATGAGCAGTTCTTC CSSTRSGSPNEQFF
- TRBJ1-3 - TRBV4-1 TGCGCCAGCAGCCCGCAGGGATCTGGAAACACCATATATTTT CASSPQGSGNTIYF
TRBD1 TRBJ1-2 once TRBV29-1 TGCAGCGCTGGACAGGGGATAGGGTACACCTTC CSAGQGIGYTF
TRBD1 TRBJ1-1 few TRBV5-6 TGTGCCAGCAGCTTGTTCATGGGACAGCTGAACACTGAAGCTTTCTTT CASSLFMGQLNTEAFF
- TRBJ2-2 - TRBV2 TGTGCCAGCAGGGGGACAGCGGGCACCGGGGAGCTGTTTTTT CASRGTAGTGELFF
TRBD2 TRBJ2-1 - TRBV5-1 TGCGCCAGCAGCTTGGGTAGCGGGGCTAAAGACAATGAGCAGTTCTTC CASSLGSGAKDNEQFF
TRBD1 TRBJ1-3 - TRBV5-6 TGTGCCAGCAGCTGGACAGGTTCTGGAAACACCATATATTTT CASSWTGSGNTIYF
TRBD1 TRBJ1-5 - TRBV27 TGTGCCAGCAGTTTCCGACAGGGAAATCAGCCCCAGCATTTT CASSFRQGNQPQHF
- TRBJ2-2 few TRBV5-1 TGCGCCAGCAGCTTGGTAGAGAATAACGGGGAGCTGTTTTTT CASSLVENNGELFF
TRBD1 TRBJ1-2 - TRBV28 TGTGCCAGCAGTTCCACGTTCAACAGGGGGCAAGGCTACACCTTC CASSSTFNRGQGYTF
- TRBJ2-4 once TRBV6-4 TGTGCCAGCGAAAGGGGGGCCAAAAACATTCAGTACTTC CASERGAKNIQYF
- TRBJ2-3 - TRBV5-6 TGTGCCAGCAACCGATGGACTAAGATTAACACAGATACGCAGTATTTT CASNRWTKINTDTQYF
- TRBJ2-7 - TRBV7-9 TGTGCCAGCAGACCTCGTGATCGAAGCGGAGACGAGCAGTACTTC CASRPRDRSGDEQYF
TRBD2 TRBJ2-3 - TRBV5-1 TGCGCCAGCAGCCCGAAACTAGCGGGAGTCACAGATACGCAGTATTTT CASSPKLAGVTDTQYF
- TRBJ2-4 - TRBV27 TGTGCCAGCAGTCTCCGGGTCGGGATAGCCAAAAACATTCAGTACTTC CASSLRVGIAKNIQYF
TRBD1 TRBJ1-2 once TRBV3-1/TRBV3-2 TGTGCCAGCAGCCGCATCTTACAGGGGGCAGGAGAGTATGGCTACACCTTC CASSRILQGAGEYGYTF
TRBD1 TRBJ2-4 - TRBV28 TGTGCCAGCAGTCTACAGGGGACAGTGAAAAACATTCAGTACTTC CASSLQGTVKNIQYF
TRBD2 TRBJ2-2 - TRBV19 TGTGCCAGTAGTAACCCGGGAGGGCCCGGGGAGCTGTTTTTT CASSNPGGPGELFF
- TRBJ1-1 many TRBV19 TGTGCCAGTAGTATTGGGGGCGCGGGTACTGAAGCTTTCTTT CASSIGGAGTEAFF
- TRBJ1-1 - TRBV7-2 TGTGCCAGCAGCTTAGTACCCAGGGGTTCCCAAAACACTGAAGCTTTCTTT CASSLVPRGSQNTEAFF
- TRBJ1-1 - TRBV4-1 TGCGCCAGCAGCCGCGCCGGGGACACTGAAGCTTTCTTT CASSRAGDTEAFF
- TRBJ2-3 - TRBV12-3/TRBV12-4 TGTGCCAGCAGTCGGTCACGCGTTGAACGGGGGTATTTT CASSRSRVERGYF
- TRBJ2-1 - TRBV15 TGTGCCACCAGCAGAGGTTACTTGGCGGGAAGAGCCTACAATGAGCAGTTCTTC CATSRGYLAGRAYNEQFF
TRBD2 TRBJ2-3 large TRBV18 TGTGCCAGCTCAAGGACTAGCGCAGATACGCAGTATTTT CASSRTSADTQYF
- TRBJ2-5 - TRBV7-8 TGTGCCAGCAGCTTCGTTTTGGGTGTCGGGTCCTCTGAAGAGACCCAGTACTTC CASSFVLGVGSSEETQYF
TRBD2 TRBJ2-3 - TRBV5-1 TGCGCCAGCAGCTTCGACTCGGGAGGAGGTACAGATACGCAGTATTTT CASSFDSGGGTDTQYF
- TRBJ2-3 - TRBV14 TGTGCCAGCAGCCGAAGACTTCCTAGCACAGATACGCAGTATTTT CASSRRLPSTDTQYF
TRBD1 TRBJ1-5 few TRBV28 TGTGCCAGCAGTTTAGGACAGGGGAAACAGCCCCAGCATTTT CASSLGQGKQPQHF
TRBD1 TRBJ1-2 once TRBV18 TGTGCCAGCTCGCCCAGGGACAGAGAGTACACCTTC CASSPRDREYTF
TRBD1 TRBJ2-5 - TRBV28 TGTGCCAGCATTATGCGTGGGACAGGGGAAGAGACCCAGTACTTC CASIMRGTGEETQYF